The TCR beta chain under discussion was sequenced for a study of T-cell memory formation after mild COVID-19. This clonotype was observed a handful of times. What it recognizes is unknown. Overall study findings and caveats: Chiefly within CM and EM were the contracting CD4+ clones; CD8+ ones were within EMRA.

A single record per CDR3 protein comes from TCRdb applying MiXCR to the 5' RACE reads. The sample holds 450,000 or so distinct CDR3 sequences, around 20% seen once. Germline V CDR1 and CDR2: SGDLS, YYNGEE. The CDR3 extends over 16 amino acids. Trimming took off 0 bases at V and 8 bases at J, with 17 bases between the two ends. This chain connects TRBV9 to TRBJ1-4; perhaps TRBD1 as D (6 bases). The sample consisted of PBMCs or a T cell subset sorted from them (not recorded which). This TCR was sampled from an adult woman who had mild COVID-19 (a few samples of this study predate the infection). Cell type and time point are not known. The CDR3 sequence: CASSVDHGGVGEKLFF. In nucleotides, the CDR3 is TGTGCCAGCAGCGTAGATCATGGGGGCGTAGGGGAAAAACTGTTTTTT.